This T cell receptor (beta chain) was identified during a study of Ad26.COV2.S vaccination and SARS-CoV-2 variants. Study-level background: Ad26.COV2.S, an intramuscular injection, was given once or twice 56 days apart. Findings and limits, study-wide: Vaccine and placebo recipients had similar non-spike TCR breadth.

Comments on this clone: Antigen: not known.

CDR3 length: 15 amino acids. Looked up from germline, CDR1 is LGHDT and CDR2 is YNNKEL (reference sequence). V was pared by 0 bases and J by 1 base, with 10 bases between. Assay: immunoSEQ multiplex PCR; the TCRdb copy retains only in-frame clones and omits some. Of 380,000 or so clones in the sample, roughly four fifths are singletons; the top ten hold almost 7.5%. The treatment denotes: roughly 20 received Ad26.COV2.S at low or high dose, single or two shots; a few received placebo; per-sample allocation not given. Sample collection was performed on day 63 after the first vaccine or placebo injection.

V gene TRBV3-1 (or the pseudogene TRBV3-2) combines with J gene TRBJ2-7; D may correspond to TRBD1 or TRBD2 (5 bases each). The specimen was peripheral blood, collected in a trial of Ad26.COV2.S vaccine versus placebo. The sequence was collected from a person aged 18-65 years who received the Ad26.COV2.S COVID-19 vaccine or a placebo. CDR3 DNA: TGTGCCAGCAGCCAAGATTTGAGGGGATCCTACGAGCAGTACTTC. Its protein is CASSQDLRGSYEQYF.